The T cell receptor (beta chain) under discussion was sequenced for a study of T cell responses to AZD1222 COVID-19 vaccine. Data came from immunoSEQ multiplex PCR; TCRdb stores just in-frame clones and leaves some out. The sample consists of 100,000 to 130,000 clones, more than 80% of them appearing once. The CDR3 consists of 14 residues. Germline lookup yields CDR1 MNHEY and CDR2 SMNVEV (reference sequence). Deletions cut 5 bases from V and 3 bases from J, with 8 bases between. This sequence originates from an adult in good health. The chain links TRBV27 to TRBJ1-6; D perhaps matches TRBD1 (5 bases). The starting material was peripheral blood, obtained on day 0 of AZD1222 vaccination. The CDR3 protein is CASSEGFYNSPLHF. The CDR3 DNA sequence: TGTGCCAGCAGTGAGGGGTTCTATAATTCACCCCTCCACTTT.